This T cell receptor beta chain was documented in a study of cytotoxic CD8 clonotypes in ibrutinib-treated CLL. Study context: Under twelve relapsed/refractory, roughly 15 treatment-naive; around 18 IGHV unmutated.

Method: immunoSEQ multiplex PCR; TCRdb's copy keeps in-frame clones and lacks some. The sample lists approximately 350,000 clones; roughly 71% were seen once. Genomic DNA in a quantity of around 2 micrograms was derived from cryopreserved PBMCs for TCR beta libraries. This TCR was recovered from a human donor with chronic lymphocytic leukemia. Sequenced material: PBMCs, taken after 36 months of ibrutinib treatment.

CDR3 residues: CASSRVGGTNTGELFF. CDR3 in DNA: TGCGCCAGCAGCCGAGTGGGGGGCACGAACACCGGGGAGCTGTTTTTT. The chain combines TRBV4-3 with TRBJ2-2; D is tentatively TRBD1 or TRBD2 (6 bases each). Trimming cost V 4 bases and J 0 bases, with 12 bases left between them. The CDR3 sequence is 16 residues long. The V gene's germline CDR1 is LGHNA and CDR2 YSLEER.